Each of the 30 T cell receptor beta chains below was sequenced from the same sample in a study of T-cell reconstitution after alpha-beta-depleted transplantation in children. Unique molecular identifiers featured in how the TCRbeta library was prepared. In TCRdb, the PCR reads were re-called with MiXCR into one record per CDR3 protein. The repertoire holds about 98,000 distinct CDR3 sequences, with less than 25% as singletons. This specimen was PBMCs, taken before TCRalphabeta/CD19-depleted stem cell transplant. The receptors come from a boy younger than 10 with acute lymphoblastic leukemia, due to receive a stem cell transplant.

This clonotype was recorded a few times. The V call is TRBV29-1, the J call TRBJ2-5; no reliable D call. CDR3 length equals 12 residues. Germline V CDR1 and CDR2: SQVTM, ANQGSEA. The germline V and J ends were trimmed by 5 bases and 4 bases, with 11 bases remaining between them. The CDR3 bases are TGCAGCGTTCGACCCCAACCAGAGACCCAGTACTTC. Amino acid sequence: CSVRPQPETQYF.

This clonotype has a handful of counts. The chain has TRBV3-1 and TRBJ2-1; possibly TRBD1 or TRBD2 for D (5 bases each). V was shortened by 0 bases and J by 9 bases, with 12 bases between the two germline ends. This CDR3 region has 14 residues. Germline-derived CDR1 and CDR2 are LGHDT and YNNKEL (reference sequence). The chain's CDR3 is CASSQDLLGTEQFF. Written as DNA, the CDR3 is TGTGCCAGCAGCCAAGACCTACTAGGGACTGAGCAGTTCTTC.

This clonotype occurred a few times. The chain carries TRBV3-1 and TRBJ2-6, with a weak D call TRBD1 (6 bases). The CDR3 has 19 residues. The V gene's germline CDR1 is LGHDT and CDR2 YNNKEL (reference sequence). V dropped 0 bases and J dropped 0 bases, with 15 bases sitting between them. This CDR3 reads CASSQEGTGSLSGANVLTF. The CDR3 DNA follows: TGTGCCAGCAGCCAAGAAGGCACAGGGTCCCTCTCTGGGGCCAACGTCCTGACTTTC.

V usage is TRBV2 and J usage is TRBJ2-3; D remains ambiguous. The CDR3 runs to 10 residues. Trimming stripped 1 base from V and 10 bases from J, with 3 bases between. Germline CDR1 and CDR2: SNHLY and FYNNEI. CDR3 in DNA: TGTGCCAGCAGTGAAGGATCGCAGTATTTT. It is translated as CASSEGSQYF.

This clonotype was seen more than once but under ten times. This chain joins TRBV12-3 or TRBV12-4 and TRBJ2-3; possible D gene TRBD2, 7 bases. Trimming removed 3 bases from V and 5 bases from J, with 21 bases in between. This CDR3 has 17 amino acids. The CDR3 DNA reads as TGTGCCAGCAGTTTGGGGCCACAGGGTCCGGGAGGAGATACGCAGTATTTT. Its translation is CASSLGPQGPGGDTQYF.

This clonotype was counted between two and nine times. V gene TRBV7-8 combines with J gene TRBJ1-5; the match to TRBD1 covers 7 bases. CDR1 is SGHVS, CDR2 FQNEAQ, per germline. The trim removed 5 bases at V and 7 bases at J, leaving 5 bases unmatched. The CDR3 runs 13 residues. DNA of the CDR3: TGTGCCAGCAGCCCACGACAGGGCCAGCCCCAGCATTTT. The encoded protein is CASSPRQGQPQHF. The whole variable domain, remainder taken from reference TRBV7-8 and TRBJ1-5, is GAGVSQSPRYKVAKRGQDVALRCDPISGHVSLFWYQQALGQGPEFLTYFQNEAQLDKSGLPSDRFFAERPEGSVSTLKIQRTQQEDSAVYLCASSPRQGQPQHFGDGTRLSIL.

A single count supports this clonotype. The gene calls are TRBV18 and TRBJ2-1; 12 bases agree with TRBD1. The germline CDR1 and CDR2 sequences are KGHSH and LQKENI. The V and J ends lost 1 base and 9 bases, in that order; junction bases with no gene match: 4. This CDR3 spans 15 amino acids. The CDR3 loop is CASSPLGTGGSEQFF. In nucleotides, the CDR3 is TGTGCCAGCTCACCACTAGGGACAGGGGGCAGTGAGCAGTTCTTC.

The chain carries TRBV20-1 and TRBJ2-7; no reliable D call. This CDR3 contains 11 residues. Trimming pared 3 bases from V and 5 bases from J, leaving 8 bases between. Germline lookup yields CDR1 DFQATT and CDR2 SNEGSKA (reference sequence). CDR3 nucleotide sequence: TGCAGTGCTAGCGCCCAGAACGAGCAGTACTTC. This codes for CSASAQNEQYF.

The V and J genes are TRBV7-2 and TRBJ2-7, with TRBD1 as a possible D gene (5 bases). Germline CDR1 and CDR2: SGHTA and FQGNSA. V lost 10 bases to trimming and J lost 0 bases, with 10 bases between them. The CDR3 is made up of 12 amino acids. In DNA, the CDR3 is TGTGCCACTCAGGGCATCTCCTACGAGCAGTACTTC. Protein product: CATQGISYEQYF.

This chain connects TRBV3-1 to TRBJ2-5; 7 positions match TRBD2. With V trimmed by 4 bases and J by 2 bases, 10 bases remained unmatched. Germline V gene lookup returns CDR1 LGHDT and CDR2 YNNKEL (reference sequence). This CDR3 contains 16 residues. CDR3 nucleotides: TGTGCCAGCAGCCTTTGGACTAGTCGGCTACAAGAGACCCAGTACTTC. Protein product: CASSLWTSRLQETQYF.

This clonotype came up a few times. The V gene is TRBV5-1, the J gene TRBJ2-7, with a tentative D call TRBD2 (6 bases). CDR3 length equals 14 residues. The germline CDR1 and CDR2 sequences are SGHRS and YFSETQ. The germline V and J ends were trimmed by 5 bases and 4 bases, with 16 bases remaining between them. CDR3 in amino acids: CASSRAGRSYEQYF. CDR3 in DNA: TGCGCCAGCAGTCGGGCAGGGAGGTCGTACGAGCAGTACTTC.

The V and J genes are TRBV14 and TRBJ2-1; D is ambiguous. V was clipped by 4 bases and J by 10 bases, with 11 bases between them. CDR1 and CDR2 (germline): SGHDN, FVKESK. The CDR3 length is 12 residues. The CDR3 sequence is CASSRSRVEQFF. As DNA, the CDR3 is TGTGCCAGCAGCCGGAGTAGGGTAGAGCAGTTCTTC. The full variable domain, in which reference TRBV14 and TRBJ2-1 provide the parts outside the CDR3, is EAGVTQFPSHSVIEKGQTVTLRCDPISGHDNLYWYRRVMGKEIKFLLHFVKESKQDESGMPNNRFLAERTGGTYSTLKVQPAELEDSGVYFCASSRSRVEQFFGPGTRLTVL.

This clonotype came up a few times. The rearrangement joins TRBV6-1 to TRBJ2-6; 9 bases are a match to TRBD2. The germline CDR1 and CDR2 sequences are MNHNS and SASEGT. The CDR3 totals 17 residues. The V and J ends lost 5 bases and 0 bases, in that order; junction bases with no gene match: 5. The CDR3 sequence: CASSPGLAHSGANVLTF. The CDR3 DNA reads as TGTGCCAGCAGTCCGGGACTAGCCCACTCTGGGGCCAACGTCCTGACTTTC.

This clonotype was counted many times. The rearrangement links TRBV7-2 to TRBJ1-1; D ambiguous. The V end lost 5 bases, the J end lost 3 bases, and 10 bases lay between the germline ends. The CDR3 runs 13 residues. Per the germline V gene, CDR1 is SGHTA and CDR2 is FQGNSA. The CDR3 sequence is CASSRRTDTEAFF. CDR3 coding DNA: TGTGCCAGCAGCCGCCGAACAGACACTGAAGCTTTCTTT.

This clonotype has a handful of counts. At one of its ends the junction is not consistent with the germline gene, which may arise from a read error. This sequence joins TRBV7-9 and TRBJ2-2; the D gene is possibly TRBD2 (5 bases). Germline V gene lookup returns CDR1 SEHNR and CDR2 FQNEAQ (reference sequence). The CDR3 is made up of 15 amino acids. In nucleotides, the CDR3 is TGTGCCAGCAGCATCAAGCGGTTCTACACCGGGGAGCTGCTTTTT. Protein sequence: CASSIKRFYTGELLF.

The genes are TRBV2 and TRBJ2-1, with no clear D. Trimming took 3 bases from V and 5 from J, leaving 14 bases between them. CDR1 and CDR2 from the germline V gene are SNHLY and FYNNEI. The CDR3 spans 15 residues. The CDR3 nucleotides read TGTGCCAGCAGTGATACGCTTACGACCAACAATGAGCAGTTCTTC. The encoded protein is CASSDTLTTNNEQFF.

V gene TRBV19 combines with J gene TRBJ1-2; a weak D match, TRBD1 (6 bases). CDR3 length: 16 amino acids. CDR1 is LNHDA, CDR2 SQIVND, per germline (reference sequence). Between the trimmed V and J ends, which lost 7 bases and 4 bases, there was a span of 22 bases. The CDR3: CASKDSTLLTRYGYTF. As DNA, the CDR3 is TGTGCCAGTAAGGACAGCACCCTCTTAACTCGCTATGGCTACACCTTC. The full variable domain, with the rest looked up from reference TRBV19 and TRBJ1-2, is DGGITQSPKYLFRKEGQNVTLSCEQNLNHDAMYWYRQDPGQGLRLIYYSQIVNDFQKGDIAEGYSVSREKKESFPLTVTSAQKNPTAFYLCASKDSTLLTRYGYTFGSGTRLTVV.

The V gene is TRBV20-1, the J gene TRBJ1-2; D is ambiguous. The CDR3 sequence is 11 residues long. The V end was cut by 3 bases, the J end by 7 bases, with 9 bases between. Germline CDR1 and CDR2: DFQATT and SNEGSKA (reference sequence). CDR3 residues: CSARPGFGYTF. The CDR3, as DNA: TGCAGTGCTAGGCCCGGCTTTGGCTACACCTTC.

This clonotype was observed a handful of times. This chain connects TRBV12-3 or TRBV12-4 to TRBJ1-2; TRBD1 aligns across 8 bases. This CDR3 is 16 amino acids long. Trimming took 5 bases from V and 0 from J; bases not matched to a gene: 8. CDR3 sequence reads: CASSRGQGPTNYGYTF. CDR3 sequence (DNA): TGTGCCAGCAGTCGTGGACAGGGACCAACTAACTATGGCTACACCTTC.

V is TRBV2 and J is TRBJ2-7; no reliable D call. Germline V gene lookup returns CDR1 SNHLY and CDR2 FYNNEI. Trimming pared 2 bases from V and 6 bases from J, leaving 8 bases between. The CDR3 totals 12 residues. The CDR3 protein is CASSEQMAEQYF. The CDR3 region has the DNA TGTGCCAGCAGTGAACAGATGGCCGAGCAGTACTTC.

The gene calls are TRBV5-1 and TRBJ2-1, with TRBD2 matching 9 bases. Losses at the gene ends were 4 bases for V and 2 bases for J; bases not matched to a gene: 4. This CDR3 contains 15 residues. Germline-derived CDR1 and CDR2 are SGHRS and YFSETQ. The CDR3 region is CASSPRLAAYNEQFF. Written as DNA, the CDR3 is TGCGCCAGCAGCCCACGACTAGCGGCCTACAATGAGCAGTTCTTC.

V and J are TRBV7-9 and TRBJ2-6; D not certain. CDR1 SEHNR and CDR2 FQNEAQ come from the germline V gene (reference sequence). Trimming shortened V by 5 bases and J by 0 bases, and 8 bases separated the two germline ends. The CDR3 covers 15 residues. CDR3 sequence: CASSTDRSGANVLTF. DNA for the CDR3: TGTGCCAGCAGCACGGACCGCTCTGGGGCCAACGTCCTGACTTTC.

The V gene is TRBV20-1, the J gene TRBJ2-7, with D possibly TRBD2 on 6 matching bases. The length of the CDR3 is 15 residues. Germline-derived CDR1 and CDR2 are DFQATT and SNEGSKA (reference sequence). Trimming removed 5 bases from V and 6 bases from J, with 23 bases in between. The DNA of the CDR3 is TGCAGTGCTGCCCGGTTGGGGGGAGCCAGCGGCGAGCAGTACTTC. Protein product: CSAARLGGASGEQYF.

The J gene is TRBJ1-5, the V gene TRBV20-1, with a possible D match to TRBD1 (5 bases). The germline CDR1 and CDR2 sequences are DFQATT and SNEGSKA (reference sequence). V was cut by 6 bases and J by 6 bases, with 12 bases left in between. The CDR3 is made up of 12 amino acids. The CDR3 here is CSASQGIQPQHF. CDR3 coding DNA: TGCAGTGCCAGTCAGGGAATTCAGCCCCAGCATTTT.

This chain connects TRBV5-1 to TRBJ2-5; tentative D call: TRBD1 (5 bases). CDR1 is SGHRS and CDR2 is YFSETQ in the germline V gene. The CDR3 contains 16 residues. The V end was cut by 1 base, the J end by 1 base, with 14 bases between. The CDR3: CASSLRPTVPQETQYF. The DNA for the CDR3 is TGCGCCAGCAGCTTGAGACCGACAGTCCCCCAAGAGACCCAGTACTTC.

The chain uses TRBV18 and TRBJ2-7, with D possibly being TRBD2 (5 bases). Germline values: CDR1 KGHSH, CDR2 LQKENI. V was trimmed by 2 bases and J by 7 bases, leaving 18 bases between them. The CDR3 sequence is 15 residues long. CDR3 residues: CASSPGRKGVGEQYF. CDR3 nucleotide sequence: TGTGCCAGCTCACCAGGGCGGAAGGGAGTAGGTGAGCAGTACTTC.

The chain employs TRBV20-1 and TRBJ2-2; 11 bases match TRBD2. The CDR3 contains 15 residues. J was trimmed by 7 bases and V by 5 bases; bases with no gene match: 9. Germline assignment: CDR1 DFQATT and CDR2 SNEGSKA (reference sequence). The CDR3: CSARPGTSGIGELFF. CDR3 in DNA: TGCAGTGCTCGTCCCGGGACTAGCGGCATCGGGGAGCTGTTTTTT.

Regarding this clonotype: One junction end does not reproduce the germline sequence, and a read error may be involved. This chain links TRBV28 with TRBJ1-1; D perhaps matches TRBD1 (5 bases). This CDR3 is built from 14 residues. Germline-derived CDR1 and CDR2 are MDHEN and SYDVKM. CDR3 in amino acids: CVSTRTGANTEAFF. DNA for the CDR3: TGTGTCAGCACCCGGACCGGGGCGAACACTGAAGCTTTCTTT.

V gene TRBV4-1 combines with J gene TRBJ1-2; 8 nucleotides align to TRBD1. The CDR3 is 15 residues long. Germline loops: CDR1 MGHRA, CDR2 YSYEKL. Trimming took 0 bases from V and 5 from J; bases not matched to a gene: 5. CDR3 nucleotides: TGCGCCAGCAGCCAAGAACCAGGGGGCCGGTATGGCTACACCTTC. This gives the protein CASSQEPGGRYGYTF.

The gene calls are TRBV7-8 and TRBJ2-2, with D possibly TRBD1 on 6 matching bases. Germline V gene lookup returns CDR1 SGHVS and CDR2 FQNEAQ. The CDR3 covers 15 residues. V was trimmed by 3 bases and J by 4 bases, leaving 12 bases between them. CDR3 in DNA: TGTGCCAGCAGCTTCAACCCGACAGGCACCGGGGAGCTGTTTTTT. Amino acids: CASSFNPTGTGELFF.